The rows below give T cell receptor beta chains drawn from one sample of a study of glioma-infiltrating T cells after dendritic cell vaccination. Generated by immunoSEQ multiplex PCR, the TCRdb table keeps only in-frame clones and is missing some. The sample includes nearly 85,000 clones, approximately 90% of them seen just once. The sequences come from blood, collected before dendritic cell vaccination. These TCRs come from a human donor with glioblastoma. CDR3s include the opening cysteine and the closing phenylalanine or tryptophan.

cdr3_length: 15
v_call: TRBV5-1
j_call: TRBJ2-3
cdr3_aa: CASSYGLAGTDTQYF

cdr3_length: 13
v_call: TRBV19
j_call: TRBJ2-7
cdr3_aa: CASRSPSAYEQYF

cdr3_length: 17
v_call: TRBV7-2
j_call: TRBJ2-7
cdr3_aa: CASSPGLGLAGAYEQYF

cdr3_length: 14
v_call: TRBV7-2
j_call: TRBJ1-1
cdr3_aa: CASSMGQTNTEAFF

cdr3_length: 15
v_call: TRBV5-4
j_call: TRBJ2-7
cdr3_aa: CASSSGQVRTSEQYF

cdr3_length: 15
v_call: TRBV6-5
j_call: TRBJ2-1
cdr3_aa: CASTKPGAGGNEQFF

cdr3_length: 14
v_call: TRBV23-1
j_call: TRBJ1-1
cdr3_aa: CASSQSGGGTEAFF

cdr3_length: 18
v_call: TRBV5-4
j_call: TRBJ2-1
cdr3_aa: CASSLVGRGKRDYNEQFF

cdr3_length: 14
v_call: TRBV27
j_call: TRBJ1-6
cdr3_aa: CASSLGYRNSPLHF

cdr3_length: 18
v_call: TRBV11-2
j_call: TRBJ2-3
cdr3_aa: CASSPNQPGTAYTDTQYF

cdr3_length: 16
v_call: TRBV19
j_call: TRBJ1-1
cdr3_aa: CASSPRQGARGTEAFF